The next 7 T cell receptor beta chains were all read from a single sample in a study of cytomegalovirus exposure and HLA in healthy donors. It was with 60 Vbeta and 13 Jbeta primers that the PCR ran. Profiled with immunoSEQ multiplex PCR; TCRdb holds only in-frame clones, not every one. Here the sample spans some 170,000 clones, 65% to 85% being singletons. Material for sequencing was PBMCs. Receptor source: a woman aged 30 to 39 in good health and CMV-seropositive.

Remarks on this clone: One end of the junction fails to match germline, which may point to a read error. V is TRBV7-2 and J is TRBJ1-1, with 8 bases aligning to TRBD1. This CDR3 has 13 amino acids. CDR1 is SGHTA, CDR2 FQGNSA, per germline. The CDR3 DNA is TGTGCCAGCAGCTTAGAACACAGGGGGGCTCACCTCTTT. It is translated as CASSLEHRGAHLF.

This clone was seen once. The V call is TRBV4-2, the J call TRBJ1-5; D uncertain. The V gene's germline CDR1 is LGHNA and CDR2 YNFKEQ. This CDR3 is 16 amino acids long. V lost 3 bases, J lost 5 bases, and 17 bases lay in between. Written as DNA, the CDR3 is TGTGCCAGCAGCCACGACTTTCGACGGAGCGATCAGCCCCAGCATTTT. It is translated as CASSHDFRRSDQPQHF.

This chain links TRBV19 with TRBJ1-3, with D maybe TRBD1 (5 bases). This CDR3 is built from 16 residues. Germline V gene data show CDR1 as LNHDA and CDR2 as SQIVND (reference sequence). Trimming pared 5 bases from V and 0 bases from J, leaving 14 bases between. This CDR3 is CASSFLQVNSGNTIYF. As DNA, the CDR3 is TGTGCCAGTAGTTTCCTACAGGTTAACTCTGGAAACACCATATATTTT.

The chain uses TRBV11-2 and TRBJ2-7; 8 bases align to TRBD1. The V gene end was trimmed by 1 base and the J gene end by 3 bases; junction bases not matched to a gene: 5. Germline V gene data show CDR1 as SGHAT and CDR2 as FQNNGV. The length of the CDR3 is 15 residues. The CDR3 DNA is TGTGCCAGCAGCTTAGCGGGGACAGGAATCTACGAGCAGTACTTC. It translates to CASSLAGTGIYEQYF. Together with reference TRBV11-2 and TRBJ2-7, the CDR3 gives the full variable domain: EAGVAQSPRYKIIEKRQSVAFWCNPISGHATLYWYQQILGQGPKLLIQFQNNGVVDDSQLPKDRFSAERLKGVDSTLKIQPAKLEDSAVYLCASSLAGTGIYEQYFGPGTRLTVT.

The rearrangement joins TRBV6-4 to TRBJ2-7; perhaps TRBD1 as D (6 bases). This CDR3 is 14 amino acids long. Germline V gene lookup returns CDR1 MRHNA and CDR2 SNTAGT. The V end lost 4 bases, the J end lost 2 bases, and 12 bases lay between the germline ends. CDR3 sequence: CASSGGTRAYEQYF. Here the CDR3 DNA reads TGTGCCAGCAGTGGGGGGACACGAGCCTACGAGCAGTACTTC.

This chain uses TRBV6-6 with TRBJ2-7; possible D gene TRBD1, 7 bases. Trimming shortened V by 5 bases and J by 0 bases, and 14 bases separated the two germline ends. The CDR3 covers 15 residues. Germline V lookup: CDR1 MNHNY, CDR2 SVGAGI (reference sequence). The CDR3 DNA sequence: TGTGCCAGCAGTCATGGCGGGACAGTCTCCTACGAGCAGTACTTC. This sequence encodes CASSHGGTVSYEQYF.

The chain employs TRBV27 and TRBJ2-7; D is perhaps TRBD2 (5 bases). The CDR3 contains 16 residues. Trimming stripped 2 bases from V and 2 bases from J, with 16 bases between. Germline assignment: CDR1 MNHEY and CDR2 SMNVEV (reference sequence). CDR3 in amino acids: CASSLGLRTYPYEQYF. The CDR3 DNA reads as TGTGCCAGCAGTTTAGGGTTACGGACTTACCCCTACGAGCAGTACTTC.